This T cell receptor beta chain emerged from a study of Graves' ophthalmopathy and Graves' hyperthyroidism. From RNA, the CDR3 regions of TCR beta chains were amplified and sequenced. Following a first-round RT-PCR that used HTBI primers, a second-round multiplex PCR was carried out. A single record per CDR3 protein comes from TCRdb applying MiXCR to the multiplex PCR reads. The sample shows 580,000 or so distinct CDR3 sequences, approximately 35% of them seen only once. Trimming cost V 0 bases and J 3 bases, with 6 bases left between them. CDR3 length equals 14 residues. The germline V gene encodes CDR1 MNHNS and CDR2 SASEGT. Whole-study results and caveats: Blood also carried most expanded thyroid clonotypes exceeding 0.001 frequency.

This clonotype was counted at least ten times. Its antigen is not identified. The chain employs TRBV6-1 and TRBJ1-5; D remains unclear. Sequences were obtained from peripheral blood or thyroid tissue (not recorded which). The source of this sequence is an adult man with Graves' hyperthyroidism. The CDR3 here is CASSEAPDNQPQHF. The CDR3 DNA sequence: TGTGCCAGCAGTGAAGCCCCGGACAATCAGCCCCAGCATTTT.